Each of the 31 T cell receptor beta chains below was sequenced from the same sample in a study of TIL therapy for anti-PD-1-resistant metastatic lung cancer. This was the immunoSEQ v3 assay. TCRdb's table, derived via immunoSEQ multiplex PCR, lists solely in-frame clones and lacks some. The sample contains tens of thousands of clones, around 80% of which appear only once. Noted time point: pre-treatment sample, taken before nivolumab and TIL therapy. The sample in question was blood, obtained at baseline. The receptors originated from a woman between 30 and 80 years old with non-small cell lung cancer.

V usage is TRBV2 and J usage is TRBJ1-4, with D possibly matching TRBD1 (6 bases). The ends were cut back, 6 bases at V and 3 bases at J, with 14 bases in the middle. CDR3 length equals 15 residues. Germline V gene lookup returns CDR1 SNHLY and CDR2 FYNNEI. Here the CDR3 reads CASSQPQGSNEKLFF. CDR3 nucleotides: TGTGCCAGCAGCCAACCACAGGGTTCTAATGAAAAACTGTTTTTT.

The chain combines TRBV15 with TRBJ2-1; D is uncertain. V was pared by 5 bases and J by 3 bases, with 11 bases between. The CDR3 runs 14 residues. From germline, CDR1 is LNHNV and CDR2 YYDKDF (reference sequence). This CDR3 reads CATSERTLYNEQFF. CDR3 bases: TGTGCCACCAGCGAACGGACCCTCTACAATGAGCAGTTCTTC.

The chain links TRBV7-8 to TRBJ1-4; TRBD1 matches 7 bases. The CDR3 is 16 amino acids. V dropped 3 bases and J dropped 3; count of bases not matched to a gene: 7. The germline V gene has CDR1 SGHVS and CDR2 FQNEAQ. CDR3 loop: CASSFLGQVANEKLFF. Here the CDR3 DNA reads TGTGCCAGCAGCTTCCTTGGACAGGTTGCTAATGAAAAACTGTTTTTT.

This clone was seen a few times. The V and J genes are TRBV4-1 and TRBJ2-5; D might be TRBD2 (6 bases). CDR1 and CDR2 from the germline V gene are MGHRA and YSYEKL. V was pared by 1 base and J by 4 bases, with 13 bases between. The CDR3 is made up of 15 amino acids. In nucleotides, the CDR3 is TGCGCCAGCAGCCAAGTAACCGGGAGTGGAGAGACCCAGTACTTC. As protein: CASSQVTGSGETQYF.

The rearrangement joins TRBV28 to TRBJ2-6, with D unclear. The CDR3 length is 14 residues. Deletions cut 2 bases from V and 0 bases from J, with 2 bases between. Germline assignment: CDR1 MDHEN and CDR2 SYDVKM. The CDR3: CASSLVSGANVLTF. In DNA, the CDR3 is TGTGCCAGCAGTTTAGTCTCTGGGGCCAACGTCCTGACTTTC.

V and J are TRBV5-4 and TRBJ1-2; D possibly corresponds to TRBD1 (6 bases). The germline CDR1 and CDR2 sequences are SGHNT and YYREEE (reference sequence). V dropped 2 bases and J dropped 2 bases, with 13 bases sitting between them. The length of the CDR3 is 15 residues. The CDR3 bases are TGTGCCAGCAGCTTTACAGGGCTGGGGAACTATGGCTACACCTTC. As protein: CASSFTGLGNYGYTF.

The CDR3 coding sequence is TGCGCCAGCAGCTTGGTTCCCAATGAGCAGTTCTTC. This encodes CASSLVPNEQFF. The V call is TRBV5-1, the J call TRBJ2-1; no firm D call. The CDR3 contains 12 residues. The V gene's germline CDR1 is SGHRS and CDR2 YFSETQ. V lost 0 bases and J 6 bases, leaving 4 bases between the germline ends.

The gene calls are TRBV19 and TRBJ2-5; 9 bases fit TRBD2. Near its end, the DNA agrees better with TRBJ2-7, so the J call may be wrong. The CDR3 sequence is 15 residues long. Germline V gene sequence: CDR1 LNHDA, CDR2 SQIVND (reference sequence). The CDR3 loop reads CASSTLAGMGYEQYF. The CDR3 DNA reads TGTGCCAGTAGTACCCTAGCGGGAATGGGCTACGAGCAGTACTTC.

The V call is TRBV10-3, the J call TRBJ2-7; D is uncertain. This CDR3 comprises 15 residues. From germline, CDR1 is ENHRY and CDR2 SYGVKD. V was clipped by 4 bases and J by 0 bases, with 13 bases between them. The CDR3 DNA is TGTGCCATCAGTGTGGTGGCAGAGAGCTCCTACGAGCAGTACTTC. Translating it yields CAISVVAESSYEQYF.

The gene calls are TRBV29-1 and TRBJ1-2; 7 positions agree with TRBD1. The CDR3 length is 13 residues. Germline CDR1 and CDR2: SQVTM and ANQGSEA. The J segment lost 3 bases and the V segment lost 7 bases, leaving 8 bases of the junction unmatched. For the CDR3, the DNA is TGCAGCGCCCGGACAGGAACAGACTATGGCTACACCTTC. Translation: CSARTGTDYGYTF.

CDR3 amino acids: CASSRGQLAGDLDNEQFF. CDR3 bases: TGCGCCAGCAGCCGAGGGCAGCTAGCGGGAGATCTGGACAATGAGCAGTTCTTC. The chain employs TRBV4-1 and TRBJ2-1; 10 nucleotides match TRBD2. Germline CDR1 MGHRA, CDR2 YSYEKL. With V trimmed by 4 bases and J by 5 bases, 14 bases remained unmatched. This CDR3 has 18 amino acids.

The chain is built from TRBV30 and TRBJ2-3; no clear D gene. With 2 bases removed from V and 4 bases from J, the gap between germline ends came to 7 bases. Germline V gene lookup returns CDR1 GTSNPN and CDR2 SVGIG (reference sequence). The CDR3 runs to 12 residues. CDR3 sequence: CAWSNRADTQYF. In nucleotides, the CDR3 is TGTGCCTGGAGTAATAGGGCAGATACGCAGTATTTT.

The chain links TRBV27 to TRBJ2-1, with 10 bases that match TRBD1. The junction had 2 bases not matched to a gene; V was cut back by 6 bases and J by 0 bases. The CDR3 contains 15 residues. Per the germline V gene, CDR1 is MNHEY and CDR2 is SMNVEV (reference sequence). The chain's CDR3 is CASSRDRGSYNEQFF. The CDR3 DNA reads TGTGCCAGCAGCAGGGACAGGGGCTCCTACAATGAGCAGTTCTTC.

This sequence joins TRBV11-2 and TRBJ2-7; 8 bases are shared with TRBD2. Per the germline V gene, CDR1 is SGHAT and CDR2 is FQNNGV. The CDR3 covers 16 residues. V shed 1 base and J 3 bases; nucleotides not matched to a gene: 8. The CDR3 DNA reads TGTGCCAGCAGCTTAGGGTCCGGGGGGGCGTACTACGAGCAGTACTTC. This codes for CASSLGSGGAYYEQYF.

V usage is TRBV9 and J usage is TRBJ2-5; TRBD1 might be the D (6 bases). The CDR3 has 15 residues. V lost 4 bases and J lost 2, with 15 bases in between. Germline CDR1 and CDR2: SGDLS and YYNGEE. The CDR3 reads CASSQTGQRQETQYF. CDR3 in DNA: TGTGCCAGCAGCCAAACTGGACAGCGACAAGAGACCCAGTACTTC.

This clone showed up just a few times. V and J are TRBV25-1 and TRBJ1-2; no clear D. This CDR3 has 11 residues. Germline V CDR1 and CDR2: MGHDK, SYGVNS. The V gene lost 1 base and the J gene lost 7 bases, with 4 bases spanning the gap. Written as DNA, the CDR3 is TGTGCCAGCAGTGAATTGTCTGGCTACACCTTC. Translation gives CASSELSGYTF.

The chain has TRBV6-5 and TRBJ2-5, with D tentatively TRBD1 (5 bases). CDR1 is MNHEY and CDR2 is SVGAGI in the germline V gene. Trimming cost V 5 bases and J 5 bases, with 12 bases left between them. This CDR3 is 13 amino acids long. The CDR3 nucleotides read TGTGCCAGCAGTACCCCAGGGCGGGAGACCCAGTACTTC. It specifies CASSTPGRETQYF.

The chain couples TRBV5-6 to TRBJ1-2; D possibly corresponds to TRBD1 (6 bases). Germline lookup yields CDR1 SGHDT and CDR2 YYEEEE. V gave up 3 bases and J gave up 7 bases, with 22 bases separating them. The CDR3 has 16 residues. The CDR3 protein is CASSSSGASGSRGYTF. CDR3 nucleotides: TGTGCCAGCAGCTCTTCGGGGGCCTCTGGGTCTCGTGGCTACACCTTC.

V and J are TRBV6-9 and TRBJ2-1; a weak D match, TRBD1 (6 bases). This CDR3 comprises 15 residues. Germline V gene data show CDR1 as MNHGY and CDR2 as SVAAGI. Trimming took off 3 bases at V and 0 bases at J, with 9 bases between the two ends. CDR3 protein: CASSYGQHSYNEQFF. CDR3 nucleotide sequence: TGTGCCAGCAGTTACGGACAGCACTCCTACAATGAGCAGTTCTTC.

The chain uses TRBV6-1 and TRBJ2-3; 9 positions agree with TRBD2. This CDR3 region has 14 residues. V was pared by 7 bases and J by 5 bases, with 7 bases of the junction left unmatched. Germline V gives CDR1 MNHNS, CDR2 SASEGT. CDR3 amino acids: CASIGGRVGDTQYF. The DNA for the CDR3 is TGTGCCAGCATCGGCGGGAGGGTGGGAGATACGCAGTATTTT.

CDR3 nucleotides: TGTGCCAGCAGCTTGAGGTGGGGACCCCGACAAGAGACCCAGTACTTC. This sequence encodes CASSLRWGPRQETQYF. This chain links TRBV5-6 with TRBJ2-5; D tentatively fits TRBD1 or TRBD2 (5 bases each). The length of the CDR3 is 16 residues. V was clipped by 1 base and J by 2 bases, with 15 bases between them. Germline values: CDR1 SGHDT, CDR2 YYEEEE.

The J gene is TRBJ2-3, the V gene TRBV5-3; unclear D gene. TRBV5-3 is an open reading frame whose function is uncertain. The CDR3 contains 14 residues. V lost 2 bases and J 5 bases, leaving 12 bases between the germline ends. CDR3 amino acids: CARSLPLKGDTQYF. CDR3 nucleotide sequence: TGTGCCAGAAGCTTACCCCTAAAGGGAGATACGCAGTATTTT.

This clone has only one observation. The CDR3 DNA reads TGTGCCACCAGCATGGCCGGACATTATAATTCACCCCTCCACTTT. Its translation: CATSMAGHYNSPLHF. V and J are TRBV15 and TRBJ1-6, with D perhaps TRBD1 (5 bases). The CDR3 loop spans 15 amino acids. Germline assignment: CDR1 LNHNV and CDR2 YYDKDF (reference sequence). V was shortened by 4 bases and J by 4 bases, with 11 bases between the two germline ends. Supplemented by reference TRBV15 and TRBJ1-6, the full variable domain reads DAMVIQNPRYQVTQFGKPVTLSCSQTLNHNVMYWYQQKSSQAPKLLFHYYDKDFNNEADTPDNFQSRRPNTSFCFLDIRSPGLGDTAMYLCATSMAGHYNSPLHFGNGTRLTVT.

The chain recombines TRBV29-1 with TRBJ1-1; 8 bases map to TRBD1. The ends lost 4 bases at V and 0 bases at J; junction bases unmatched: 4. CDR3 size: 14 residues. CDR1 is SQVTM and CDR2 is ANQGSEA in the germline V gene. CDR3 DNA: TGCAGCGTTGTACAGGGGGGATTGAACACTGAAGCTTTCTTT. This codes for CSVVQGGLNTEAFF.

This chain connects TRBV11-3 to TRBJ2-2; D could derive from TRBD1 or TRBD2 (5 bases each). Germline V CDR1 and CDR2: SGHNT, YENEEA. The CDR3 totals 14 residues. The V end was cut by 1 base, the J end by 5 bases, with 8 bases between. CDR3: CASSLGGVTGELFF. The CDR3, as DNA: TGTGCCAGCAGCTTAGGAGGGGTTACCGGGGAGCTGTTTTTT.

V is TRBV10-3 and J is TRBJ2-1, with D possibly being TRBD2 (5 bases). V lost 7 bases to trimming and J lost 2 bases, with 12 bases between them. This CDR3 contains 14 residues. Germline V lookup: CDR1 ENHRY, CDR2 SYGVKD. CDR3 loop: CAITREGAYNEQFF. As DNA, the CDR3 is TGTGCCATCACCAGAGAGGGCGCCTACAATGAGCAGTTCTTC.

This chain connects TRBV15 to TRBJ1-1, with TRBD1 matching 9 bases. V was pared by 5 bases and J by 1 base, with 5 bases of the junction left unmatched. The CDR3 length is 15 residues. Germline V gene data show CDR1 as LNHNV and CDR2 as YYDKDF (reference sequence). CDR3 nucleotide sequence: TGTGCCACCAGCTGGGGGACAGGGAGGAACACTGAAGCTTTCTTT. It translates to CATSWGTGRNTEAFF.

The chain carries TRBV28 and TRBJ2-7; weak D call: TRBD2 (6 bases). Per the germline V gene, CDR1 is MDHEN and CDR2 is SYDVKM. V lost 8 bases and J lost 3, with 17 bases in between. The CDR3 length is 14 residues. CDR3 sequence: CASAASFSGYEQYF. DNA for the CDR3: TGTGCCAGCGCAGCCTCGTTTAGCGGCTACGAGCAGTACTTC.

The chain carries TRBV27 and TRBJ1-2; 8 bases line up with TRBD1. Trimming took 6 bases from V and 2 from J; bases not matched to a gene: 8. The CDR3 spans 15 residues. CDR1 is MNHEY and CDR2 is SMNVEV in the germline V gene (reference sequence). In DNA, the CDR3 is TGTGCCAGCAGGGCAACCGGACAGGGCAACTATGGCTACACCTTC. Its translation is CASRATGQGNYGYTF.

The V and J genes are TRBV7-9 and TRBJ2-7, with 11 bases identical to TRBD2. The germline gives CDR1 SEHNR, CDR2 FQNEAQ (reference sequence). The CDR3 consists of 15 residues. The ends lost 3 bases at V and 0 bases at J; junction bases unmatched: 1. Here the CDR3 DNA reads TGTGCCAGCAGCTTCACTAGCGGGAGCTCCTACGAGCAGTACTTC. Protein: CASSFTSGSSYEQYF.

This chain joins TRBV7-2 and TRBJ2-1, with D unclear. Germline V gene lookup returns CDR1 SGHTA and CDR2 FQGNSA. The CDR3 has 11 amino acids. In nucleotides, the CDR3 is TGTGGTTCGGGCCAGAACAATGAGCAGTTCTTC. This translates into CGSGQNNEQFF.